This record concerns one TCR beta chain sequence. Its antigen is not known. This sample stems from a study of cytomegalovirus exposure and HLA in healthy donors. Everyone who donated was a healthy bone marrow donor. Study conclusions and caveats: A missense variant in DCLRE1C was later tied to TCR beta V- and J-gene trimming.

V was cut by 7 bases and J by 2 bases, with 8 bases left in between. Germline V gene sequence: CDR1 LNHDA, CDR2 SQIVND (reference sequence). CDR3 length: 12 residues. In the PCR, 60 Vbeta and 13 Jbeta primers were used. Per the authors' pipeline: A later analysis tallied tens of millions of unique TCR beta chains, around 10 million of them shared. Here immunoSEQ multiplex PCR was the method, and the copy in TCRdb shows in-frame clones only, minus some. That table supplies the V and J calls and clone size; D and trimming were determined from the DNA. Here the sample spans 150,000 to 200,000 clones, about 81% being singletons.

V usage is TRBV19 and J usage is TRBJ1-2; D may be TRBD1 (6 bases). Sequenced sample: PBMCs. This TCR was sampled from a woman between 50 and 59 years old in good health and CMV-seropositive. CDR3 sequence: CASKGDNYGYTF. CDR3 sequence (DNA): TGTGCCAGTAAGGGGGACAACTATGGCTACACCTTC.